This note documents a single T cell receptor beta chain sequence. This clone was counted many times. Its target antigen remains unknown. Base quality data are lacking; no much larger clone is found one base away. TRB sequencing was run on genomic DNA with either the immunoSEQ assay at survey resolution or the hsTCRB kit. Regarding the original processing steps: Initial read processing used immunoSEQ software, and repertoire analyses used the LymphoSeq R package. Clonality was computed as 1 minus normalized Shannon entropy, and a Gini coefficient was also calculated for each TRB dataset. Phenotypes of unsorted samples were inferred by mapping TRB sequences from sorted subsets of the recipient or donor onto unsorted samples of the same recipient. The table was pulled from immuneACCESS by TCRdb, which kept in-frame rearrangements only. Such tables lose some clones; where checked, under half of the loss comes from unresolved V genes, and the rest has no known cause. The V and J calls and clone size come from that table; D and trimming were worked out from the DNA. The table shows about 11,000 clones here, with no singletons. In total, the top ten clones hold more than 11% of the sample.

The treatment or condition label corresponds to: high-dose cyclophosphamide on days +3 and +4 as single-agent GVHD prophylaxis. For conditioning, the PTCy patients got busulfan and fludarabine, then a related or unrelated marrow graft, followed by cyclophosphamide on days +3 and +4. PTCy-treated patients were drawn from a prospective multi-institutional clinical trial. Peripheral blood and bone marrow mononuclear cells were isolated by Ficoll-Hypaque density centrifugation and were cryopreserved. The source of the sample is a study of T cells after posttransplantation cyclophosphamide (dated by TCRdb to about 2016). With regard to the full study: Using TRB sequencing, the study followed how the T cell repertoire reconstituted after myeloablative bone marrow transplantation in which posttransplantation cyclophosphamide served as GVHD prophylaxis. Public TRB sequences were checked against a database of over 3,500 sequences associated with responses to pathogens, tumor antigens, self-antigens and alloantigens. TRA and TRB clonality were tightly correlated in eight to ten samples, so subsequent TCR analyses focused on TRB only. Samples from a few dozen PTCy-treated patients, along with samples from approximately 15 of their related bone marrow donors, underwent antigen receptor sequencing. Blood from all 35 or so PTCy patients who had 1-year posttransplant specimens underwent TRB sequencing. Up to roughly 3 additional blood samples from 2 to 5.2 years after transplant were also TRB-sequenced in 3 patients, as was pretransplant blood from several patients.

General conclusions and limits of the study: Across 45 patients, recipient CMV seropositivity and CMV reactivation were highly associated with TRB clonality; PTCy diversity was similar to CNI/methotrexate controls. The TRB repertoires of T cells infiltrating skin or GI tract showed only limited overlap with the TRB repertoires of T cells in blood. At 1-2 months, donor-recipient similarity was low but rose over the first year, and the later blood repertoires were often dominated by donor CD8+ memory clones.

V has 0 bases trimmed and J has 6 bases trimmed; junction bases matching no gene number 10. The germline V gene sets CDR1 to LGHNT and CDR2 to FRNRAP. The CDR3, from cysteine to phenylalanine, totals 17 residues. CDR3 DNA is the only sequence kept; it has 51 bases, read in frame from the first base. The source was PBMCs, collected after allogeneic stem cell transplant with posttransplant cyclophosphamide. The receptor's source is a female patient between 35 and 55 years old who received an allogeneic stem cell transplant from a related donor, was CMV-positive, and had no GVHD. Some T cells may have been brought in with the graft after a transplant. The sequence joins TRBV12-5 to TRBJ1-5; 8 central nucleotides agree with TRBD1. The CDR3 here reads CASGLVQGDSLVQPQHF. Read as DNA, the sequence is TGTGCTAGTGGTTTGGTACAGGGGGACTCCTTGGTTCAGCCCCAGCATTTT.